Presented here are 6 T cell receptor beta chains from one specimen sequenced in a study of T-cell reconstitution after alpha-beta-depleted transplantation in children. The authors prepared the TCRbeta library with unique molecular identifiers. TCRdb reprocessed the PCR reads with MiXCR, giving one entry per CDR3 protein. Of over 150,000 distinct CDR3 sequences in the sample, approximately 6.9% are singletons; the top ten hold about 6%. Material: PBMCs, obtained before TCRalphabeta/CD19-depleted stem cell transplant. These receptors were taken from a boy aged 2 to 9 with acute lymphoblastic leukemia, due to receive a stem cell transplant.

V usage is TRBV7-2 and J usage is TRBJ2-1, with D possibly being TRBD2 (6 bases). Trimming stripped 6 bases from V and 3 bases from J, with 15 bases between. From germline, CDR1 is SGHTA and CDR2 FQGNSA. The CDR3 contains 15 residues. The CDR3 DNA follows: TGTGCCAGCAGGGGATTGGGGGGAGGCTACAATGAGCAGTTCTTC. Its translation is CASRGLGGGYNEQFF.

The V call is TRBV12-3 or TRBV12-4, the J call TRBJ1-1, with no clear D. The CDR3 has 14 residues. Between the trimmed V and J ends, which lost 3 bases and 1 base, there was a span of 9 bases. CDR3 nucleotide sequence: TGTGCCAGCAGTTTCTCTATAGGGAACACTGAAGCTTTCTTT. Protein: CASSFSIGNTEAFF.

The chain combines TRBV19 with TRBJ2-1; D could derive from TRBD1 or TRBD2 (5 bases each). The CDR3 runs 17 residues. V was cut by 5 bases and J by 1 base, with 18 bases left in between. Per the germline V gene, CDR1 is LNHDA and CDR2 is SQIVND (reference sequence). The CDR3 protein is CASSGETGWGSYNEQFF. For the CDR3, the DNA is TGTGCCAGTAGTGGGGAAACCGGTTGGGGGTCCTACAATGAGCAGTTCTTC.

This chain joins TRBV27 and TRBJ2-7, with D tentatively TRBD1 or TRBD2 (5 bases each). Trimming pared 3 bases from V and 2 bases from J, leaving 11 bases between. The CDR3 is 14 residues long. Germline assignment: CDR1 MNHEY and CDR2 SMNVEV (reference sequence). CDR3 coding DNA: TGTGCCAGCAGTTTCCGGGACGGCACCTACGAGCAGTACTTC. Its translation: CASSFRDGTYEQYF.

The chain uses TRBV6-2 or TRBV6-3 and TRBJ2-1; the D call may be TRBD1 or TRBD2 (5 bases each). Germline CDR1 and CDR2: MNHEY and SVGEGT. This CDR3 is built from 12 residues. V was pared by 5 bases and J by 15 bases, with 17 bases between. Here the CDR3 reads CASSRYRDPMFF. The DNA of the CDR3 is TGTGCCAGCAGTCGTTACCGGGACCCAATGTTCTTC.

This rearrangement joins TRBV3-1 to TRBJ2-7, with a weak D call TRBD2 (6 bases). Trimming shortened V by 1 base and J by 6 bases, and 13 bases separated the two germline ends. The germline V gene encodes CDR1 LGHDT and CDR2 YNNKEL (reference sequence). The CDR3 consists of 14 residues. As DNA, the CDR3 is TGTGCCAGCAGCCAAGGTACTGCGGGGAGCGAGCAGTACTTC. The encoded protein is CASSQGTAGSEQYF.